This T cell receptor beta chain derives from a study of CD8+ T cells in alopecia areata. The wider study: In an open-label trial, patients got 5 to 10 mg tofacitinib twice daily. General study results and limits: Many expanded lesional clones stayed in scalp and blood while on tofacitinib. Whether baseline CD8+ expansion is linked to response remains uncertain, given a single nonresponder.

RNA was isolated and reverse transcribed to cDNA, the sequencing template. The method was immunoSEQ multiplex PCR; TCRdb's version includes in-frame clones alone and lacks a portion of them. The sample consists of under 250,000 clones, more than 45% of them appearing once. Notes on this clone: Its antigen is currently unknown.

The CDR3 is made up of 13 amino acids. From germline, CDR1 is SGHRS and CDR2 YFSETQ. Trimming removed 6 bases from V and 5 bases from J; junction bases left unmatched: 5. Treatment defined: oral pan-JAK inhibitor, 5-10 mg twice daily. Sorted populations comprised CD4+ and CD8+ T cells obtained from PBMCs. The TCR sequence derives from a human donor with alopecia areata. The rearrangement links TRBV5-1 to TRBJ2-5, with 9 bases identical to TRBD2. The material sequenced was CD4+ T cells sorted from blood, taken at week 4, from a patient treated with tofacitinib. The CDR3 DNA reads TGCGCCAGCAAACTAGCGGGCGGGGAGACCCAGTACTTC. Protein product: CASKLAGGETQYF. The whole variable domain, filled in from reference TRBV5-1 and TRBJ2-5, reads KAGVTQTPRYLIKTRGQQVTLSCSPISGHRSVSWYQQTPGQGLQFLFEYFSETQRNKGNFPGRFSGRQFSNSRSEMNVSTLELGDSALYLCASKLAGGETQYFGPGTRLLVL.